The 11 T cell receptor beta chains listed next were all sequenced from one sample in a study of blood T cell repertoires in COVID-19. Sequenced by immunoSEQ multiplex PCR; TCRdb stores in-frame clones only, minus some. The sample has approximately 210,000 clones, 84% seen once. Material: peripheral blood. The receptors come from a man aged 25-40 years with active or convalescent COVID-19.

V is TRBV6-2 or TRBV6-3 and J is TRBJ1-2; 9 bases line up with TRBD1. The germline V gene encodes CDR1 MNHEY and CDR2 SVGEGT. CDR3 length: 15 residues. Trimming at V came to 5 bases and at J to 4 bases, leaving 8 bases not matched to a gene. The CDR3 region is CASSNPGQGSYGYTF. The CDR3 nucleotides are TGTGCCAGCAGTAACCCGGGACAGGGAAGCTATGGCTACACCTTC.

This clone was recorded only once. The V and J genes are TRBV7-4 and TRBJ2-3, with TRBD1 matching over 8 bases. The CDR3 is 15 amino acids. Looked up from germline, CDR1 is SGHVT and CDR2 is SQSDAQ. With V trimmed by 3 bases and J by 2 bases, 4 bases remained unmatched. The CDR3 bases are TGTGCCAGCAGCTTCCAGGGGGCGTACACAGATACGCAGTATTTT. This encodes CASSFQGAYTDTQYF.

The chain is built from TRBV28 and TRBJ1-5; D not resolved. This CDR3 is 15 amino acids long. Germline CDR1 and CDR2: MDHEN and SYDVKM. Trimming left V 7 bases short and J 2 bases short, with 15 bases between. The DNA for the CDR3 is TGTGCCAGCATCGTTACCGGGGTTGGCAATCAGCCCCAGCATTTT. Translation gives CASIVTGVGNQPQHF. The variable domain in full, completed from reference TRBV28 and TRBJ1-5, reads DVKVTQSSRYLVKRTGEKVFLECVQDMDHENMFWYRQDPGLGLRLIYFSYDVKMKEKGDIPEGYSVSREKKERFSLILESASTNQTSMYLCASIVTGVGNQPQHFGDGTRLSIL.

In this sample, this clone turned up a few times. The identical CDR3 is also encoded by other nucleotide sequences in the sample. The CDR3, as DNA: TGCGCCAGCAGCCCCCAGGGGAGCAATCAGCCCCAGCATTTT. It codes for CASSPQGSNQPQHF. The J gene is TRBJ1-5, the V gene TRBV5-1; possibly TRBD1 for D (6 bases). This CDR3 is built from 14 residues. V was cut by 4 bases and J by 1 base, with 9 bases left in between. Germline V gene sequence: CDR1 SGHRS, CDR2 YFSETQ. Variable domain in full (rest from reference TRBV5-1 and TRBJ1-5): KAGVTQTPRYLIKTRGQQVTLSCSPISGHRSVSWYQQTPGQGLQFLFEYFSETQRNKGNFPGRFSGRQFSNSRSEMNVSTLELGDSALYLCASSPQGSNQPQHFGDGTRLSIL.

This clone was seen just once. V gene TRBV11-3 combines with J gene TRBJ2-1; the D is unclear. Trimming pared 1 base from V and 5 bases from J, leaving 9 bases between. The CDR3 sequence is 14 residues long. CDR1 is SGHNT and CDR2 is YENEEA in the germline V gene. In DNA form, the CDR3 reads TGTGCCAGCAGCTTAGGCAACCAGAACAATGAGCAGTTCTTC. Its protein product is CASSLGNQNNEQFF.

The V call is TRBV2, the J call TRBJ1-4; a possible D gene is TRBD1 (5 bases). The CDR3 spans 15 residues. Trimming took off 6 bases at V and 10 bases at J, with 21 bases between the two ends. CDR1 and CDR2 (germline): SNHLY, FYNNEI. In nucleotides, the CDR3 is TGTGCCAGCAGCCCCCAGTTTAGGTCCGGGGGAAAACTGTTTTTT. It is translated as CASSPQFRSGGKLFF.

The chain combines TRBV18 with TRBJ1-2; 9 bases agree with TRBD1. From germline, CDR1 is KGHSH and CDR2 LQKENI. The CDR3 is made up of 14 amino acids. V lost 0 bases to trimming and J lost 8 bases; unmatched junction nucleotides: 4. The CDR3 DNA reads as TGTGCCAGCTCACCACCGGGACAGGGAGGCGGCTACACCTTC. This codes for CASSPPGQGGGYTF.

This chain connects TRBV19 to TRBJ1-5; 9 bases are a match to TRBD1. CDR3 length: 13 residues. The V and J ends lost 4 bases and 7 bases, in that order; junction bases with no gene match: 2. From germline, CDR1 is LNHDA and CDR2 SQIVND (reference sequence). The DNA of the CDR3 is TGTGCCAGTAGTACACAGGGGGCGCAGCCCCAGCATTTT. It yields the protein CASSTQGAQPQHF. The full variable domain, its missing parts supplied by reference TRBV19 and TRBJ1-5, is DGGITQSPKYLFRKEGQNVTLSCEQNLNHDAMYWYRQDPGQGLRLIYYSQIVNDFQKGDIAEGYSVSREKKESFPLTVTSAQKNPTAFYLCASSTQGAQPQHFGDGTRLSIL.

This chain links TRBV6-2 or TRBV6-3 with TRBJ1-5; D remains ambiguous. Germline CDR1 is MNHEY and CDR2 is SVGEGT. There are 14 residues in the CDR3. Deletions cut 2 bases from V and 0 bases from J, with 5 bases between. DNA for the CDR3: TGTGCCAGCAGTTACGTCAGTAGCAATCAGCCCCAGCATTTT. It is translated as CASSYVSSNQPQHF.

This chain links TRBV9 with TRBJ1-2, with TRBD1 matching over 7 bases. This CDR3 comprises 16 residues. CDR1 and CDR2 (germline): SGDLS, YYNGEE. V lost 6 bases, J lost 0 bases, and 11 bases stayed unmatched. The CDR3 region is CASTQLGDRTNYGYTF. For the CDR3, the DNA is TGTGCCAGCACCCAACTGGGGGACAGAACTAACTATGGCTACACCTTC.

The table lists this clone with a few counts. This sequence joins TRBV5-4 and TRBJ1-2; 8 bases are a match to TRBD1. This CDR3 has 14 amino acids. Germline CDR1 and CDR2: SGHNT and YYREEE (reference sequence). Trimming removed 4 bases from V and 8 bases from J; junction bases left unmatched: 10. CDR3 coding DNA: TGTGCCAGCAGCATGGGACAGGACGTTCGGGGCTACACCTTC. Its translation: CASSMGQDVRGYTF.